This T cell receptor (beta chain) stems from a study of T-cell reconstitution after alpha-beta-depleted transplantation in children. Study conclusions and caveats: T-cell numbers and diversity, one year after transplant, stemmed largely from T cells that were newly produced. Reportedly, alpha-beta T cells present about two months post-transplant originated from several hundred expanded clones of graft origin. Surviving recipient T cells and thymic progenitors underlay high day-60 TCRbeta diversity in some patients.

The CDR3 has 12 amino acids. Germline values: CDR1 PRHDT, CDR2 FYEKMQ (reference sequence). Unique molecular identifiers tagged the TCRbeta library. TCRdb reprocessed the PCR reads via MiXCR and lists one record per CDR3 protein. The sample shows more than 200,000 distinct CDR3 sequences, about 24% of them seen only once. To note about this clonotype: Its antigen remains unknown. A read error may produce the germline difference seen at one junction end.

Sequenced material: PBMCs, mostly from graft donor cells, taken 360 days after TCRalphabeta/CD19-depleted stem cell transplant. The TCR was taken from a female patient aged 2-9 years who had a stem cell transplant for congenital amegakaryocytic thrombocytopenia, so the T cells may come from the graft donor. The V gene is TRBV13, the J gene TRBJ1-1; D unresolved. CDR3 in amino acids: CASSVGGTEAFF. The CDR3 nucleotides read TGTGCCAGCAGCGTAGGAGGGACTGAAGCTTTCTTT.